This T cell receptor (beta chain) was captured by sequencing in a study of identifying expanded T cells in peripheral blood. The protocol was immunoSEQ multiplex PCR, while the TCRdb copy is restricted to in-frame clones and leaves out a portion. The data contain 75,000 to 95,000 clones, 85% to 90% of them singletons. Collection occurred without any documented infections or immune events in donors. The CDR3 spans 15 residues. V shed 1 base, J shed 7 bases, and the junction held 5 bases outside the gene matches. Germline V gene sequence: CDR1 SGHVS, CDR2 FQNEAQ. The chain combines TRBV7-8 with TRBJ1-2, with 11 bases fitting TRBD1. Material for sequencing was blood. The origin of this receptor is a person between 18 and 75 years old in good health. The CDR3 spells CASSLVGQGASGYTF. CDR3 nucleotides: TGTGCCAGCAGCTTAGTAGGACAGGGGGCGAGTGGCTACACCTTC.